The entry below describes one TCR beta chain. The read terminates 3 residues ahead of where the CDR3 ends, so the germline J gene completes it. CDR1 and CDR2 (germline): LNHDA, SQIVND (reference sequence). V shed 7 bases, J shed 8 bases, and the junction held 4 bases outside the gene matches. This CDR3 spans 13 amino acids. Libraries were prepared by immunoSEQ multiplex PCR; TCRdb keeps only in-frame clonotypes and omits some of them. This sample carries fewer than 35,000 clones, with about 4.5% going to the ten biggest clones. This record belongs to a study of T cells in women clearing cervical HPV infection.

Sequencing was performed on blood buffy coat. The chain carries TRBV19 and TRBJ1-4, with 10 bases identical to TRBD1. The TCR sequence derives from a woman aged 18-70 years with a cervical HPV16 infection that either progressed to CIN3+ or cleared (not recorded which). The sequenced CDR3 bases are TGTGCCAGTAAGGACAGGGGGGGAGAAAAA. It translates to CASKDRGGEK. The full CDR3 protein is CASKDRGGEKLFF.